The 8 T cell receptor beta chains listed next were all sequenced from one sample in a study of siplizumab effects on memory and regulatory T cells. TCRdb keeps only in-frame clones here, not all; method: immunoSEQ multiplex PCR. In the table there are about 85,000 clones, around 95% of which are singletons. The sample was CD8+ T cells sorted from blood. The receptors come from a human donor in good health.

V gene TRBV9 combines with J gene TRBJ2-7, with D possibly TRBD1 on 9 matching bases. This CDR3 region has 15 residues. Germline V gene sequence: CDR1 SGDLS, CDR2 YYNGEE. Trimming cost V 3 bases and J 2 bases, with 15 bases left between them. CDR3 residues: CASSGGGTGTYEQYF. CDR3 sequence (DNA): TGTGCCAGCAGCGGCGGGGGGACAGGGACCTACGAGCAGTACTTC.

The chain carries TRBV11-2 and TRBJ2-7, with a weak D call TRBD2 (7 bases). The V gene's germline CDR1 is SGHAT and CDR2 FQNNGV. V lost 3 bases, J lost 3 bases, and 12 bases lay in between. The CDR3 sequence is 14 residues long. In nucleotides, the CDR3 is TGTGCCAGCAGCTTGGGGGGGCTCAACTACGAGCAGTACTTC. This gives the protein CASSLGGLNYEQYF.

The chain links TRBV19 to TRBJ2-7; the match to TRBD2 covers 11 bases. The V and J ends lost 5 bases and 2 bases, in that order; junction bases with no gene match: 5. In germline, CDR1 is LNHDA, CDR2 SQIVND (reference sequence). The CDR3 has 15 amino acids. CDR3 amino acids: CASSGGLAVTYEQYF. As DNA, the CDR3 is TGTGCCAGTAGTGGGGGACTAGCGGTAACCTACGAGCAGTACTTC. Supplemented by reference TRBV19 and TRBJ2-7, the full variable domain reads DGGITQSPKYLFRKEGQNVTLSCEQNLNHDAMYWYRQDPGQGLRLIYYSQIVNDFQKGDIAEGYSVSREKKESFPLTVTSAQKNPTAFYLCASSGGLAVTYEQYFGPGTRLTVT.

The chain combines TRBV4-1 with TRBJ2-7, with TRBD2 as a possible D gene (6 bases). The V gene lost 0 bases and the J gene lost 3 bases, with 12 bases spanning the gap. The CDR3 is 15 residues long. Germline loops: CDR1 MGHRA, CDR2 YSYEKL. The CDR3 loop reads CASSQDGQGLYEQYF. The CDR3 bases are TGCGCCAGCAGCCAAGATGGTCAGGGACTCTACGAGCAGTACTTC.

The gene calls are TRBV4-1 and TRBJ2-7, with 8 bases that match TRBD2. V shed 0 bases and J 6 bases; nucleotides not matched to a gene: 7. The CDR3 loop spans 15 amino acids. Germline V gene lookup returns CDR1 MGHRA and CDR2 YSYEKL. CDR3 bases: TGCGCCAGCAGCCAAGATAGCACTAGCGGTCGCGAGCAGTACTTC. Translation: CASSQDSTSGREQYF.

The chain uses TRBV10-3 and TRBJ2-7; D uncertain. This CDR3 has 11 residues. From germline, CDR1 is ENHRY and CDR2 SYGVKD. The germline V and J ends were trimmed by 3 bases and 5 bases, with 5 bases remaining between them. The CDR3: CAISEKHEQYF. The CDR3 bases are TGTGCCATCAGTGAAAAGCACGAGCAGTACTTC.

The rearrangement uses TRBV2 and TRBJ2-7; D tentatively fits TRBD1 or TRBD2 (5 bases each). The CDR3 consists of 14 residues. Germline V gives CDR1 SNHLY, CDR2 FYNNEI. Trimming took 4 bases from V and 3 from J, leaving 13 bases between them. The CDR3 region has the DNA TGTGCCAGCAGTGGGGTAGGGACCGACTACGAGCAGTACTTC. As protein: CASSGVGTDYEQYF.

The rearrangement links TRBV5-4 to TRBJ2-7, with TRBD2 identical over 7 bases. The trim removed 0 bases at V and 3 bases at J, leaving 3 bases unmatched. This CDR3 has 14 amino acids. CDR1 is SGHNT and CDR2 is YYREEE in the germline V gene (reference sequence). CDR3 nucleotide sequence: TGTGCCAGCAGCTTGGTTGGGACTAACTACGAGCAGTACTTC. This codes for CASSLVGTNYEQYF.